This T cell receptor beta chain was profiled in a study of blood T cell repertoires in COVID-19. Assay: immunoSEQ multiplex PCR; the TCRdb copy retains only in-frame clones and omits some. The data contain 150,000 to 200,000 clones, roughly 88% of them singletons. V lost 5 bases and J lost 7; bases outside the gene matches: 23. This CDR3 spans 20 amino acids. In germline, CDR1 is SGHVS, CDR2 FNYEAQ. This sequence originates from a man between 18 and 35 years old with COVID-19, enrolled during active disease. The source material was peripheral blood. The chain links TRBV7-6 to TRBJ2-2; the match to TRBD2 covers 9 bases. The CDR3 sequence is CASSPHGLGLASFFVGELFF. The CDR3, as DNA: TGTGCCAGCAGCCCACATGGTCTGGGACTAGCTTCCTTCTTCGTCGGGGAGCTGTTTTTT.